A single sample is the source of the 17 T cell receptor beta chains below, sequenced in a study of T cell responses to AZD1222 COVID-19 vaccine. Here immunoSEQ multiplex PCR was the method, and the copy in TCRdb shows in-frame clones only, minus some. The sample shows around 66,000 clones, more than 65% of them seen only once. The material sequenced was peripheral blood, taken on day 0 of MenACWY control vaccination. These receptors were taken from an adult in good health.

This clone occurred once. The chain joins TRBV7-2 to TRBJ1-2; TRBD1 matches 7 bases. Unmatched junction bases numbered 13, after V lost 5 bases and J lost 7 bases. In germline, CDR1 is SGHTA, CDR2 FQGNSA. The CDR3 has 15 amino acids. The CDR3 DNA sequence: TGTGCCAGCAGCCCAAGACGACAGGGTGTGGGTGGCTACACCTTC. Protein product: CASSPRRQGVGGYTF.

The V call is TRBV3-1 (or the pseudogene TRBV3-2), the J call TRBJ2-7; D remains unclear. Trimming cost V 0 bases and J 0 bases, with 6 bases left between them. Germline CDR1 LGHDT, CDR2 YNNKEL (reference sequence). The CDR3 is 14 residues long. The CDR3 DNA reads TGTGCCAGCAGCCAAGAACCGAACTCCTACGAGCAGTACTTC. Translating gives CASSQEPNSYEQYF.

The chain uses TRBV10-1 and TRBJ1-2; 8 nucleotides match TRBD1. The J segment lost 5 bases and the V segment lost 6 bases, leaving 11 bases of the junction unmatched. CDR1 and CDR2 (germline): WNHNN, SYGVQD (reference sequence). CDR3 length: 15 amino acids. CDR3 sequence: CASRGRTGRAYGYTF. In nucleotides, the CDR3 is TGCGCCAGCAGGGGGAGGACAGGGCGTGCTTATGGCTACACCTTC.

The chain uses TRBV27 and TRBJ1-4; D possibly corresponds to TRBD1 (6 bases). The ends were cut back, 8 bases at V and 5 bases at J, with 15 bases in the middle. Germline CDR1 is MNHEY and CDR2 is SMNVEV (reference sequence). CDR3 length equals 14 residues. The CDR3 DNA follows: TGTGCCAGCCCGGGGGGCAGGTCGAATGAAAAACTGTTTTTT. As protein: CASPGGRSNEKLFF.

Comments on this clone: This likely traces to a read error, being one base from a far larger clone. The chain is built from TRBV2 and TRBJ2-3; D uncertain. Trimming left V 7 bases short and J 2 bases short, with 4 bases between. In germline, CDR1 is SNHLY, CDR2 FYNNEI. The CDR3 is 11 residues long. The CDR3 region is CASTPTDTQYF. CDR3 in DNA: TGTGCCAGCACCCCCACAGATACGCAGTATTTT.

The table lists this clone with a few counts. This sequence joins TRBV28 and TRBJ2-7; TRBD1 matches at 7 bases. This CDR3 has 16 amino acids. V shed 6 bases, J shed 6 bases, and the junction held 17 bases outside the gene matches. Germline-derived CDR1 and CDR2 are MDHEN and SYDVKM. CDR3 in amino acids: CASRPSTGLGASEQYF. The CDR3, as DNA: TGTGCCAGCAGACCATCGACAGGGTTGGGGGCCTCCGAGCAGTACTTC.

This rearrangement joins TRBV9 to TRBJ2-2; D unresolved. V was trimmed by 0 bases and J by 4 bases, leaving 7 bases between them. The CDR3 length is 14 residues. The germline V gene has CDR1 SGDLS and CDR2 YYNGEE. The CDR3 coding sequence is TGTGCCAGCAGCGTAGATCCGATCACCGGGGAGCTGTTTTTT. Protein product: CASSVDPITGELFF.

This clone occurred a few times. The CDR3: CASSEDEGPQHF. CDR3 DNA: TGTGCCAGCAGTGAAGACGAGGGGCCCCAGCATTTT. The gene calls are TRBV2 and TRBJ1-5; D remains ambiguous. Germline V gene sequence: CDR1 SNHLY, CDR2 FYNNEI. The CDR3 runs to 12 residues. V was cut by 1 base and J by 9 bases, with 7 bases left in between.

The sample holds one count of this clone. This chain links TRBV5-1 with TRBJ2-2; unclear D gene. V was shortened by 4 bases and J by 8 bases, with 15 bases between the two germline ends. The CDR3 has 14 amino acids. The germline gives CDR1 SGHRS, CDR2 YFSETQ. The CDR3, as DNA: TGCGCCAGCAGCGAAAGTGGCCCGTTTGGGGAGCTGTTTTTT. This encodes CASSESGPFGELFF.

J is TRBJ1-6 and V is TRBV7-9, with unresolved D. Looked up from germline, CDR1 is SEHNR and CDR2 is FQNEAQ (reference sequence). The CDR3 covers 13 residues. Trimming left V 5 bases short and J 10 bases short, with 12 bases between. CDR3 region: CASSVKGGSPLHF. The CDR3 coding sequence is TGTGCCAGCAGCGTGAAAGGAGGCTCACCCCTCCACTTT.

The J gene is TRBJ1-3, the V gene TRBV4-2; D is unclear. Germline V gene sequence: CDR1 LGHNA, CDR2 YNFKEQ. V lost 1 base to trimming and J lost 2 bases, with 12 bases between them. The CDR3 length is 16 residues. CDR3 region: CASSQGGDLPGNTIYF. The CDR3 DNA reads as TGTGCCAGCAGCCAAGGTGGAGACCTCCCTGGAAACACCATATATTTT.

The rearrangement joins TRBV6-5 to TRBJ1-2; 7 bases match TRBD1. The CDR3 loop spans 14 amino acids. J was trimmed by 9 bases and V by 6 bases; bases with no gene match: 13. Germline loops: CDR1 MNHEY, CDR2 SVGAGI. The CDR3 DNA reads TGTGCCAGCAGCCTCGGAGGGGGCGCTACAAGCTACACCTTC. Its protein is CASSLGGGATSYTF.

The V and J genes are TRBV19 and TRBJ1-5, with D hard to call. The germline gives CDR1 LNHDA, CDR2 SQIVND (reference sequence). Trimming removed 4 bases from V and 9 bases from J, with 7 bases in between. The CDR3 totals 11 residues. This CDR3 reads CASSTGSPQHF. In nucleotides, the CDR3 is TGTGCCAGTAGTACTGGATCGCCCCAGCATTTT.

This clone was recorded a few times. This sequence joins TRBV5-5 and TRBJ1-1, with 7 bases aligning to TRBD1. The germline V gene has CDR1 SGHKS and CDR2 YYEKEE (reference sequence). The V segment lost 0 bases and the J segment 4 bases; nucleotides outside the gene matches: 3. The CDR3 is 14 amino acids. The CDR3: CASSLDRGFTEAFF. CDR3 bases: TGTGCCAGCAGCTTGGACAGGGGATTCACTGAAGCTTTCTTT.

The rearrangement links TRBV27 to TRBJ1-5; D is undetermined. Germline assignment: CDR1 MNHEY and CDR2 SMNVEV (reference sequence). V lost 3 bases and J lost 9, with 12 bases in between. The CDR3 is 13 amino acids. CDR3 DNA sequence: TGTGCCAGCAGTTTCGGGCCCGTAGGGCCCCAGCATTTT. Translating it yields CASSFGPVGPQHF.

This clone occurred a few times. The chain employs TRBV19 and TRBJ2-1, with 8 bases aligning to TRBD1. This CDR3 comprises 15 residues. Germline trimming cut 7 bases from V and 5 bases from J; bases unmatched to any gene: 10. The germline gives CDR1 LNHDA, CDR2 SQIVND (reference sequence). The CDR3 loop reads CASNPGQGYDNEQFF. The CDR3 region has the DNA TGTGCCAGTAACCCAGGACAGGGATACGACAATGAGCAGTTCTTC. Using reference TRBV19 and TRBJ2-1 for the parts outside the CDR3, the full variable domain is DGGITQSPKYLFRKEGQNVTLSCEQNLNHDAMYWYRQDPGQGLRLIYYSQIVNDFQKGDIAEGYSVSREKKESFPLTVTSAQKNPTAFYLCASNPGQGYDNEQFFGPGTRLTVL.

This clone was seen once. V usage is TRBV5-5 and J usage is TRBJ2-2; tentatively, D is TRBD1 (6 bases). V lost 4 bases to trimming and J lost 7 bases, with 17 bases between them. Germline CDR1 reads SGHKS; CDR2 reads YYEKEE (reference sequence). This CDR3 is built from 15 residues. The CDR3 DNA follows: TGTGCCAGCAGCAGTACAGGGAGTGATCACGGGGAGCTGTTTTTT. Protein: CASSSTGSDHGELFF.